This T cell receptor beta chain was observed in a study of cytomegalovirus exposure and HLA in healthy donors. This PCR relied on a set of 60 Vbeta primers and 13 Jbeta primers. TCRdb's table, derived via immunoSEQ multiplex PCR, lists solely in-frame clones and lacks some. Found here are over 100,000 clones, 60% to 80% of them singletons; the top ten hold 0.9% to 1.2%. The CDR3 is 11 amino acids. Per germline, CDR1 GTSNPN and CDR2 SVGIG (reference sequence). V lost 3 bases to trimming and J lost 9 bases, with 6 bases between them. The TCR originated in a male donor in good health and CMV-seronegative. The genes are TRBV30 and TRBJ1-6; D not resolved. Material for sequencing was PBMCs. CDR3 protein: CAWRRGSPLHF. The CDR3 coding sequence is TGTGCCTGGAGACGCGGTTCACCCCTCCACTTT.